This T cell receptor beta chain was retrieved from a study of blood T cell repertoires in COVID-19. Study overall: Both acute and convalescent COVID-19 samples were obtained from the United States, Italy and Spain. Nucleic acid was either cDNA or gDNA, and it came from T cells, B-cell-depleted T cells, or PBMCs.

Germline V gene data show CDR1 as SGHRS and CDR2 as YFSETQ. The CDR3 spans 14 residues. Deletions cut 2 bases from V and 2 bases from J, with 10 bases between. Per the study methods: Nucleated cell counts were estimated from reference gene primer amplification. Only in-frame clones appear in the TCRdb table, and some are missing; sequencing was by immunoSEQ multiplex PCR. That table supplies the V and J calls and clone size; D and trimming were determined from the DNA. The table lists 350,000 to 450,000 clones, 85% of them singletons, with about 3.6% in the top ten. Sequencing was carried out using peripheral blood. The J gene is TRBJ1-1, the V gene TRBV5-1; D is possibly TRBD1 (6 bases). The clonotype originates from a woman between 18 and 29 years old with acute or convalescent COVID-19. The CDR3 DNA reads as TGCGCCAGCAGCTTTGGGACACCAAACACTGAAGCTTTCTTT. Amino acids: CASSFGTPNTEAFF.